The rows below give T cell receptor beta chains drawn from one sample of a study of blood T cell repertoires in COVID-19. Some clones are missing from TCRdb's copy, which holds only in-frame ones; the method was immunoSEQ multiplex PCR. The sample holds about 39,000 clones, over 65% seen once. The sample taken for sequencing was peripheral blood. These receptors originate from a man aged 50 to 59 with active or convalescent COVID-19. Both conserved end residues are part of each CDR3. D genes are given only for firm matches. Part of the rows lack a size; the others show once, few, many or a class for expanded clones.

-	-	TRBV5-5	TRBJ2-7	TGTGCCAGCAGCTTGGGCGGGGCGTCCTACGAGCAGTACTTC	CASSLGGASYEQYF
TRBD1	few	TRBV30	TRBJ1-4	TGTGCCTGGAAGCGAGACAGGGGTTCGGTAGGGACTAATGAAAAACTGTTTTTT	CAWKRDRGSVGTNEKLFF
-	-	TRBV5-4	TRBJ2-7	TGTGCCAGCAGCTTGGGTGGTAGTCTCTACGAGCAGTACTTC	CASSLGGSLYEQYF
TRBD1	-	TRBV5-6	TRBJ2-7	TGTGCCAGCAGCCTGGGACAGTTCTCCTACGAGCAGTACTTC	CASSLGQFSYEQYF
-	-	TRBV18	TRBJ2-1	TGTGCCAGCTCACAAGAGGACTGGAATGAGCAGTTCTTC	CASSQEDWNEQFF
TRBD1	-	TRBV9	TRBJ1-2	TGTGCCAGCAGCGCAACAGGGGGCACTGGCTATGGCTACACCTTC	CASSATGGTGYGYTF
TRBD1	-	TRBV11-2	TRBJ2-7	TGTGCCAGCAGCTTACTTGGACAGGGCTACGAGCAGTACTTC	CASSLLGQGYEQYF
TRBD2	-	TRBV13	TRBJ2-3	TGTGCCAGCAGCCGAGGGGGACTAGCTGTCGCAGATACGCAGTATTTT	CASSRGGLAVADTQYF
-	once	TRBV7-9	TRBJ1-2	TGTGCCAGCAGCTTAGGGACAAGGAGCCATGGCTACACCTTC	CASSLGTRSHGYTF
TRBD1	-	TRBV15	TRBJ2-7	TGTGCCACCAGCAGAGATTCCGGACAGGGGCGTGAGCAGTACTTC	CATSRDSGQGREQYF
-	-	TRBV5-1	TRBJ1-3	TGCGCCAGCAGCTCCACAGGGACCTCTGGAAACACCATATATTTT	CASSSTGTSGNTIYF
-	-	TRBV14	TRBJ2-5	TGTGCCAGCAGCCAAGTCGAAGAGACCCAGTACTTC	CASSQVEETQYF
-	-	TRBV29-1	TRBJ1-2	TGCAGCGTTGAGAGTACCGGGGGACTAGCTAACTATGGCTACACCTTC	CSVESTGGLANYGYTF
-	-	TRBV11-2	TRBJ1-1	TGTGCCAGCAGCCCGACCCAGGGTATGAACACTGAAGCTTTCTTT	CASSPTQGMNTEAFF
-	-	TRBV4-2	TRBJ1-2	TGTGCCAGCAGCCAAGGGGGGGACGCAACCTATGGCTACACCTTC	CASSQGGDATYGYTF
TRBD1	-	TRBV29-1	TRBJ1-2	TGCAGCGTTGGACAGGGGGGTAACTATGGCTACACCTTC	CSVGQGGNYGYTF
-	once	TRBV7-9	TRBJ1-2	TGTGCCAGCAGCTTAGCAGCGGGGGGTAGTGGCTACACCTTC	CASSLAAGGSGYTF
TRBD1	-	TRBV6-1	TRBJ2-2	TGTGCCAGCAGTGCAAAGACAGGGGCGAACACCGGGGAGCTGTTTTTT	CASSAKTGANTGELFF
TRBD1	-	TRBV6-6	TRBJ2-7	TGTGCCAGCAGTTGGGGACAGGGGGGGACCTACGAGCAGTACTTC	CASSWGQGGTYEQYF
TRBD1	-	TRBV27	TRBJ1-5	TGTGCCAGCAGTTGGGGACAGCCAAATCAGCCCCAGCATTTT	CASSWGQPNQPQHF
-	once	TRBV6-5	TRBJ1-2	TGTGCCAGCACCCAACGGGAGGGATACTATGGCTACACCTTC	CASTQREGYYGYTF
TRBD1	-	TRBV3-1/TRBV3-2	TRBJ1-6	TGTGCCAGCAGGGGGACAGGTGGGGTGGCGCGGAATTCACCCCTCCACTTT	CASRGTGGVARNSPLHF
-	-	TRBV4-2	TRBJ1-6	TGTGCCAGCAGCCAAGGAGAGGGTTTCCACAATTCACCCCTCCACTTT	CASSQGEGFHNSPLHF
-	few	TRBV19	TRBJ2-4	TGTGCCAGTAGTATCCAGGGAGCCAAAAACATTCAGTACTTC	CASSIQGAKNIQYF
TRBD1	-	TRBV5-1	TRBJ2-4	TGCGCCAGCAGCTTGTCGGGACAGGGGTTGGACATTCAGTACTTC	CASSLSGQGLDIQYF
TRBD2	-	TRBV28	TRBJ2-4	TGTGCCAGCAGTTCCCCTAGCGGGGACGCGGCCAAAAACATTCAGTACTTC	CASSSPSGDAAKNIQYF
-	-	TRBV7-9	TRBJ2-3	TGTGCCAGCAGCCCTGCGGACAGAACTAGCACAGATACGCAGTATTTT	CASSPADRTSTDTQYF
TRBD1	-	TRBV18	TRBJ2-2	TGTGCCAGCTCACCACTACAGGGGACCCCCGGGGAGCTGTTTTTT	CASSPLQGTPGELFF
-	once	TRBV6-5	TRBJ1-1	TGTGCCAGCAGTTACTCGCCGGCGGGTGAAGCTTTCTTT	CASSYSPAGEAFF
-	-	TRBV19	TRBJ2-2	TGTGCCGGATCCTCGGGCGGGGAGCTGTTTTTT	CAGSSGGELFF
-	once	TRBV2	TRBJ2-7	TGTGCCAGCAGCGTTGCGGTCAACTCCTACGAGCAGTACTTC	CASSVAVNSYEQYF
TRBD2	-	TRBV9	TRBJ2-3	TGTGCCAGCAGCGTAGGAAGGACTAGCGGGGGGGCAACAGATACGCAGTATTTT	CASSVGRTSGGATDTQYF
TRBD1	few	TRBV5-8	TRBJ2-7	TGTGCCAGCAGCTTGGTTTGGGACAGGTCCTACGAGCAGTACTTC	CASSLVWDRSYEQYF
TRBD2	-	TRBV12-3/TRBV12-4	TRBJ2-6	TGTGCCAGCAGCACCGGACTAGTTTTGACTTTC	CASSTGLVLTF
TRBD1	-	TRBV19	TRBJ1-1	TGTGCCAGTAGTCCCTTGGACAGGGATTACACTGAAGCTTTCTTT	CASSPLDRDYTEAFF
TRBD1	-	TRBV5-1	TRBJ1-1	TGCGCCAGCAGCTTGAGGACAGGGAACACTGAAGCTTTCTTT	CASSLRTGNTEAFF
TRBD2	-	TRBV13	TRBJ2-2	TGTGCCAGCAGCGCATTACTAGCGGGGGGGCCCGGGGAGCTGTTTTTT	CASSALLAGGPGELFF
TRBD1	-	TRBV19	TRBJ2-1	TGTGCCAGTAGTGCAGACAGGGGCGAATACAATGAGCAGTTCTTC	CASSADRGEYNEQFF
-	-	TRBV5-6	TRBJ1-2	TGTGCCAGCAGCCCCCTACTACAGGGTCGCTTCGGCTATGGCTACACCTTC	CASSPLLQGRFGYGYTF
-	-	TRBV7-9	TRBJ1-2	TGTGCCAGCAGCTTAGGGGCACAGGCCTATGGCTACACCTTC	CASSLGAQAYGYTF
-	-	TRBV4-1	TRBJ1-1	TGCGCCAGCAGCCAAGACAGGTTGAACACTGAAGCTTTCTTT	CASSQDRLNTEAFF
-	-	TRBV2	TRBJ2-7	TGTGCCAGCAGTATAGACAGAAGCTCCTACGAGCAGTACTTC	CASSIDRSSYEQYF
-	-	TRBV5-8	TRBJ2-7	TGTGCCAGCAGCTCCTATTTTGGAGGTTCTTACGAGCAGTACTTC	CASSSYFGGSYEQYF
-	-	TRBV9	TRBJ2-7	TGTGCCAGCAGCGCAAGTCCGACGGGCGAGCAGTACTTC	CASSASPTGEQYF
-	-	TRBV9	TRBJ2-1	TGCTCCAAGGGGCACAGCTCCTACAATGAGCAGTTCTTC	CSKGHSSYNEQFF
-	-	TRBV6-6	TRBJ2-7	TGTGCCAGCAGCCAGGCCCGGTACGAGCAGTACTTC	CASSQARYEQYF
TRBD1	-	TRBV5-4	TRBJ1-6	TGTGCCAGCAGCTTGAACAGGGGGAAAGATTCACCCCTCCACTTT	CASSLNRGKDSPLHF
-	-	TRBV7-2	TRBJ2-7	TGTGCCAGCAGCATGAGAAGGGCAGGGGGGCACGAGCAGTACTTC	CASSMRRAGGHEQYF
TRBD1	-	TRBV7-3	TRBJ1-1	TGTGCCAGCAGCTCAGCGACAGGGAGAGCTTTCTTT	CASSSATGRAFF
TRBD2	-	TRBV5-6	TRBJ2-2	TGTGCCAGCAGCTTGAAGGGGAGGGACACCGGGGAGCTGTTTTTT	CASSLKGRDTGELFF
-	hyperexpanded	TRBV6-5	TRBJ2-2	TGTGCCAGCAGCCAAAGCGCGTCCGGGGAGCTGTTTTTT	CASSQSASGELFF
-	few	TRBV4-2	TRBJ1-4	TGTGCCAGCGCCATACAGGGCCGGAATGAAAAACTGTTTTTT	CASAIQGRNEKLFF